The 25 T cell receptor beta chains in this list originate from one sample, sequenced in a study of cytomegalovirus exposure and HLA in healthy donors. Use of 60 Vbeta and 13 Jbeta primers characterized the PCR. Clones were read by immunoSEQ multiplex PCR, and TCRdb kept only the in-frame ones, dropping some. This sample has under 200,000 clones, with about three quarters found just once. The sequenced sample consisted of PBMCs. These receptor sequences come from a woman in her forties in good health and CMV-seropositive.

This clone was recorded a few times. The chain employs TRBV5-1 and TRBJ2-6, with 7 bases matching TRBD1. CDR3 length: 19 residues. The ends lost 4 bases at V and 0 bases at J; junction bases unmatched: 13. CDR1 is SGHRS, CDR2 YFSETQ, per germline. In DNA form, the CDR3 reads TGCGCCAGCAGCACTTCAACGGGGACAGCGTTCTCTGGGGCCAACGTCCTGACTTTC. Amino acid sequence: CASSTSTGTAFSGANVLTF. The variable domain in full, completed from reference TRBV5-1 and TRBJ2-6, reads KAGVTQTPRYLIKTRGQQVTLSCSPISGHRSVSWYQQTPGQGLQFLFEYFSETQRNKGNFPGRFSGRQFSNSRSEMNVSTLELGDSALYLCASSTSTGTAFSGANVLTFGAGSRLTVL.

This chain links TRBV7-2 with TRBJ2-2, with D unclear. Trimming pared 2 bases from V and 2 bases from J, leaving 12 bases between. The germline V gene has CDR1 SGHTA and CDR2 FQGNSA. CDR3 length: 16 amino acids. The CDR3 loop is CASSLYSSVNTGELFF. CDR3 DNA: TGTGCCAGCAGCTTATATTCAAGCGTCAACACCGGGGAGCTGTTTTTT.

This clone was seen a single time. The V gene is TRBV9, the J gene TRBJ1-1; D remains ambiguous. This CDR3 is built from 15 residues. Germline V gene lookup returns CDR1 SGDLS and CDR2 YYNGEE. Deletions cut 4 bases from V and 0 bases from J, with 13 bases between. Here the CDR3 DNA reads TGTGCCAGCAGCAGGCAGACATCCTTGAACACTGAAGCTTTCTTT. Translating it yields CASSRQTSLNTEAFF.

The rearrangement joins TRBV18 to TRBJ2-7, with 10 positions matching TRBD2. CDR1 and CDR2 from the germline V gene are KGHSH and LQKENI. The CDR3 has 15 amino acids. The V segment lost 3 bases and the J segment 2 bases; nucleotides outside the gene matches: 4. The CDR3 protein is CASSPGLADAYEQYF. The CDR3 DNA follows: TGTGCCAGCTCACCCGGACTAGCGGATGCCTACGAGCAGTACTTC.

As concerns this clone: A much larger clone sits a single nucleotide away, making a read error possible. The chain has TRBV11-3 and TRBJ1-1, with D maybe TRBD1 (5 bases). Trimming stripped 4 bases from V and 1 base from J, with 7 bases between. The CDR3 runs to 13 residues. Germline values: CDR1 SGHNT, CDR2 YENEEA. CDR3 residues: CASSSTGNTEAFF. As DNA, the CDR3 is TGTGCCAGCAGCTCCACAGGGAACACTGAAGCTTTCTTT.

The rearrangement links TRBV5-5 to TRBJ1-2, with D unclear. Deletions cut 4 bases from V and 0 bases from J, with 13 bases between. There are 15 residues in the CDR3. Looked up from germline, CDR1 is SGHKS and CDR2 is YYEKEE (reference sequence). CDR3 nucleotides: TGTGCCAGCAGCCACGAAGGGAGTGCTAACTATGGCTACACCTTC. It encodes CASSHEGSANYGYTF.

The rearrangement joins TRBV7-6 to TRBJ1-1, with a possible D match to TRBD1 (5 bases). This CDR3 is 14 amino acids long. Germline loops: CDR1 SGHVS, CDR2 FNYEAQ. The V end was cut by 5 bases, the J end by 4 bases, with 14 bases between. The CDR3 bases are TGTGCCAGCAGCCGCATGGACACGGGCACTGAAGCTTTCTTT. Translated: CASSRMDTGTEAFF.

The chain uses TRBV6-5 and TRBJ1-5; no reliable D call. Germline V gene data show CDR1 as MNHEY and CDR2 as SVGAGI. There are 13 residues in the CDR3. Between the trimmed V and J ends, which lost 2 bases and 8 bases, there was a span of 10 bases. This chain's CDR3 is CASSYGRGKPQHF. The CDR3 region has the DNA TGTGCCAGCAGTTACGGTAGAGGTAAGCCCCAGCATTTT.

This rearrangement joins TRBV2 to TRBJ1-1; a possible D gene is TRBD1 (6 bases). The ends were cut back, 4 bases at V and 4 bases at J, with 10 bases in the middle. CDR1 and CDR2 from the germline V gene are SNHLY and FYNNEI. The CDR3 runs to 13 residues. The chain's CDR3 is CASSVGGVTEAFF. As DNA, the CDR3 is TGTGCCAGCAGTGTAGGGGGGGTCACTGAAGCTTTCTTT.

The rearrangement joins TRBV5-6 to TRBJ2-2; possible D gene TRBD2, 7 bases. The germline CDR1 and CDR2 sequences are SGHDT and YYEEEE. CDR3 size: 16 residues. Deletions cut 0 bases from V and 3 bases from J, with 12 bases between. The CDR3 reads CASSLGGGMYTGELFF. In DNA, the CDR3 is TGTGCCAGCAGCTTGGGCGGGGGCATGTACACCGGGGAGCTGTTTTTT.

The chain has TRBV7-2 and TRBJ1-5; D possibly corresponds to TRBD1 (6 bases). Germline CDR1 SGHTA, CDR2 FQGNSA. V gave up 6 bases and J gave up 3 bases, with 15 bases separating them. There are 15 residues in the CDR3. This CDR3 is CASSSGQTYNQPQHF. The CDR3 nucleotides are TGTGCCAGCAGTTCAGGACAGACCTACAATCAGCCCCAGCATTTT.

The rearrangement joins TRBV7-8 to TRBJ2-3; 9 bases agree with TRBD2. The germline V gene encodes CDR1 SGHVS and CDR2 FQNEAQ. V shed 5 bases and J 2 bases; nucleotides not matched to a gene: 8. CDR3 length: 16 amino acids. DNA for the CDR3: TGTGCCAGCAGCCACGGGCTAGCGGGAAACACAGATACGCAGTATTTT. Encoded protein: CASSHGLAGNTDTQYF.

The chain couples TRBV18 to TRBJ2-7, with TRBD2 identical over 9 bases. The CDR3 is 15 amino acids. Germline V CDR1 and CDR2: KGHSH, LQKENI. V trimming: 3 bases; J trimming: 4 bases; junction bases outside the gene matches: 7. CDR3 amino acids: CASSPIAGESYEQYF. DNA of the CDR3: TGTGCCAGCTCACCTATAGCGGGAGAGAGTTACGAGCAGTACTTC.

The chain employs TRBV4-3 and TRBJ2-7; a possible D gene is TRBD2 (6 bases). Germline V gene sequence: CDR1 LGHNA, CDR2 YSLEER. V lost 6 bases and J 6 bases, leaving 18 bases between the germline ends. The CDR3 is 14 amino acids. The CDR3 sequence is CASRPLAGTGEQYF. The CDR3, as DNA: TGCGCCAGCAGACCACTAGCAGGGACCGGCGAGCAGTACTTC.

This clone was picked up a small number of times. This specimen includes other DNA sequences encoding the same CDR3. The CDR3 DNA is TGTGCCACCAGCAGACCGGGACAGGGAACCTACAATGAGCAGTTCTTC. It encodes CATSRPGQGTYNEQFF. The J gene is TRBJ2-1, the V gene TRBV15; the match to TRBD1 covers 9 bases. J was trimmed by 2 bases and V by 2 bases; bases with no gene match: 4. The CDR3 totals 16 residues. Germline V gene sequence: CDR1 LNHNV, CDR2 YYDKDF (reference sequence).

The chain recombines TRBV7-2 with TRBJ2-1; TRBD2 might be the D (5 bases). CDR3 size: 15 residues. V shed 1 base and J shed 0 bases, with 7 bases lying between them. Germline CDR1 reads SGHTA; CDR2 reads FQGNSA. The DNA for the CDR3 is TGTGCCAGCAGCTTAGAACTAGACTCCTACAATGAGCAGTTCTTC. Amino acid sequence: CASSLELDSYNEQFF.

V usage is TRBV29-1 and J usage is TRBJ2-5; 12 nucleotides align to TRBD2. The V gene's germline CDR1 is SQVTM and CDR2 ANQGSEA. The CDR3 contains 13 residues. Trimming cost V 6 bases and J 4 bases; bases outside gene matches: 3. The CDR3 DNA reads as TGCAGCGTCACGGGACTAGCGGGAGAGACCCAGTACTTC. It yields the protein CSVTGLAGETQYF.

The genes are TRBV5-1 and TRBJ2-5; 8 nucleotides match TRBD1. The trim removed 0 bases at V and 4 bases at J, leaving 5 bases unmatched. The CDR3 runs 15 residues. Germline assignment: CDR1 SGHRS and CDR2 YFSETQ. This CDR3 is CASSLGLDRGETQYF. The CDR3 bases are TGCGCCAGCAGCTTGGGTCTAGACAGGGGAGAGACCCAGTACTTC.

The chain couples TRBV7-8 to TRBJ2-3; the match to TRBD2 covers 12 bases. V shed 5 bases, J shed 1 base, and the junction held 4 bases outside the gene matches. Germline CDR1 and CDR2: SGHVS and FQNEAQ. The CDR3 loop spans 16 amino acids. The CDR3 DNA sequence: TGTGCCAGCAGCGCACTAGCGGGGGGTGGCACAGATACGCAGTATTTT. Protein sequence: CASSALAGGGTDTQYF. Combining the CDR3 with reference TRBV7-8 and TRBJ2-3 gives the whole variable domain GAGVSQSPRYKVAKRGQDVALRCDPISGHVSLFWYQQALGQGPEFLTYFQNEAQLDKSGLPSDRFFAERPEGSVSTLKIQRTQQEDSAVYLCASSALAGGGTDTQYFGPGTRLTVL.

Concerning this clone itself: Other DNA sequences in the same sample also yield this CDR3. This chain connects TRBV9 to TRBJ1-2; D may be TRBD1 (5 bases). Trimming cost V 2 bases and J 2 bases, with 7 bases left between them. CDR1 is SGDLS, CDR2 YYNGEE, per germline. The CDR3 has 13 amino acids. DNA for the CDR3: TGTGCCAGCAGCGTCGACAGCAACTATGGCTACACCTTC. This translates into CASSVDSNYGYTF.

V usage is TRBV2 and J usage is TRBJ2-7; tentative D call: TRBD1 (6 bases). Germline assignment: CDR1 SNHLY and CDR2 FYNNEI. V lost 6 bases to trimming and J lost 3 bases, with 18 bases between them. There are 15 residues in the CDR3. CDR3 protein: CASRQNRQEIYEQYF. The DNA for the CDR3 is TGTGCCAGCAGACAAAATCGACAGGAGATCTACGAGCAGTACTTC.

This sequence joins TRBV9 and TRBJ1-1; TRBD1 might be the D (5 bases). The V end lost 4 bases, the J end lost 5 bases, and 15 bases lay between the germline ends. Per the germline V gene, CDR1 is SGDLS and CDR2 is YYNGEE. CDR3 length equals 14 residues. CDR3: CASSPTGSGTEAFF. DNA for the CDR3: TGTGCCAGCAGCCCAACAGGTTCTGGGACTGAAGCTTTCTTT.

This chain connects TRBV6-4 to TRBJ2-7; 8 bases are a match to TRBD1. The germline V gene has CDR1 MRHNA and CDR2 SNTAGT. The CDR3 is 16 residues long. Losses at the gene ends were 8 bases for V and 3 bases for J; bases not matched to a gene: 15. The CDR3, as DNA: TGTGCCAGCCTTGGTCTAGGACAGGGTTCTTTCTACGAGCAGTACTTC. This translates into CASLGLGQGSFYEQYF.

Comment on this clone: The sample has other DNA sequences that encode this CDR3 too. The chain couples TRBV5-6 to TRBJ1-1; D is perhaps TRBD1 (5 bases). The germline V and J ends were trimmed by 0 bases and 0 bases, with 9 bases remaining between them. Germline assignment: CDR1 SGHDT and CDR2 YYEEEE. The length of the CDR3 is 15 residues. Written as DNA, the CDR3 is TGTGCCAGCAGCTTGGGACAGCTAATGAACACTGAAGCTTTCTTT. This codes for CASSLGQLMNTEAFF.

This clone was seen more than once but under ten times. This chain joins TRBV27 and TRBJ2-1; 11 bases agree with TRBD2. Per germline, CDR1 MNHEY and CDR2 SMNVEV (reference sequence). The CDR3 loop spans 17 amino acids. Losses at the gene ends were 2 bases for V and 3 bases for J; bases not matched to a gene: 6. This CDR3 is CASSLELAGVSYNEQFF. DNA for the CDR3: TGTGCCAGCAGTTTAGAACTAGCGGGAGTTAGCTACAATGAGCAGTTCTTC.